The 21 T cell receptor beta chains below come from one sample, sequenced in a study of cytomegalovirus exposure and HLA in healthy donors. The PCR made use of 60 Vbeta and 13 Jbeta primers. Sequenced by immunoSEQ multiplex PCR; TCRdb stores in-frame clones only, minus some. The sample has about 130,000 clones; about 80% are singletons. The sample consisted of PBMCs. The receptor source for this set is a man aged 25 to 40 in good health and CMV-seronegative.

The V call is TRBV7-6, the J call TRBJ2-7; weak D call: TRBD1 (5 bases). Looked up from germline, CDR1 is SGHVS and CDR2 is FNYEAQ. This CDR3 is 15 amino acids long. V was cut by 5 bases and J by 5 bases, with 19 bases left in between. The CDR3 DNA follows: TGTGCCAGCAGCCCCTCAGGGCCAGGATCACACGAGCAGTACTTC. Translated, it gives CASSPSGPGSHEQYF.

This clone was observed a few times. This chain joins TRBV29-1 and TRBJ2-1, with 16 bases that match TRBD2. CDR1 and CDR2 (germline): SQVTM, ANQGSEA. The CDR3 spans 16 residues. J was trimmed by 4 bases and V by 8 bases; bases with no gene match: 8. CDR3 residues: CSTQPGLAGGYNEQFF. CDR3 nucleotides: TGCAGCACCCAACCGGGACTAGCGGGAGGGTACAATGAGCAGTTCTTC.

In this sample, this clone turned up a few times. The CDR3 DNA is TGTGCCAGCTCACCTAATCCCAACACTGAAGCTTTCTTT. It encodes CASSPNPNTEAFF. V usage is TRBV18 and J usage is TRBJ1-1, with D hard to call. Per the germline V gene, CDR1 is KGHSH and CDR2 is LQKENI. Between the trimmed V and J ends, which lost 3 bases and 2 bases, there was a span of 7 bases. CDR3 length equals 13 residues.

The chain is built from TRBV5-1 and TRBJ2-7; tentative D call: TRBD1 (5 bases). The CDR3 is 12 amino acids. Trimming removed 3 bases from V and 6 bases from J, with 10 bases in between. Per germline, CDR1 SGHRS and CDR2 YFSETQ. CDR3 sequence: CASSSQGFEQYF. In DNA form, the CDR3 reads TGCGCCAGCAGCTCGCAGGGTTTCGAGCAGTACTTC.

This clone was counted a few times. The genes are TRBV4-1 and TRBJ1-1, with a tentative D call TRBD1 (6 bases). V was pared by 1 base and J by 5 bases, with 17 bases between. CDR3 length equals 16 residues. CDR1 and CDR2 (germline): MGHRA, YSYEKL. For the CDR3, the DNA is TGCGCCAGCAGCCAAGTGAAGGGGGTTGGTCGTACTGAAGCTTTCTTT. This sequence encodes CASSQVKGVGRTEAFF.

The J gene is TRBJ2-1, the V gene TRBV9; tentative D call: TRBD2 (5 bases). Germline CDR1 and CDR2: SGDLS and YYNGEE. This CDR3 region has 13 residues. Trimming removed 3 bases at V and 4 bases at J, with 8 bases between. The CDR3 protein is CASSAGIYNEQFF. The DNA of the CDR3 is TGTGCCAGCAGCGCCGGGATATACAATGAGCAGTTCTTC.

This chain joins TRBV4-1 and TRBJ1-4; the match to TRBD1 covers 7 bases. The trim removed 4 bases at V and 4 bases at J, leaving 9 bases unmatched. This CDR3 is 16 amino acids long. Germline CDR1 MGHRA, CDR2 YSYEKL. The CDR3, as DNA: TGCGCCAGCAGCCGTTACCCCCGGGACAGTAATGAAAAACTGTTTTTT. It specifies CASSRYPRDSNEKLFF.

The chain uses TRBV7-2 and TRBJ2-5; 9 nucleotides align to TRBD2. The CDR3 runs to 14 residues. Germline V CDR1 and CDR2: SGHTA, FQGNSA. Germline trimming cut 1 base from V and 3 bases from J; bases unmatched to any gene: 0. The CDR3: CASSLVAGEETQYF. The CDR3 DNA sequence: TGTGCCAGCAGCTTAGTAGCGGGAGAAGAGACCCAGTACTTC.

The chain has TRBV29-1 and TRBJ2-1, with D unresolved. Germline V gives CDR1 SQVTM, CDR2 ANQGSEA. This CDR3 has 10 amino acids. CDR3 sequence (DNA): TGCAGTGTCTCTTACAATGAGCAGTTCTTC. It yields the protein CSVSYNEQFF.

A remark on this clone: The junction and the germline gene differ at one end; a read error may be behind it. The CDR3 region has the DNA TGTGCTAGCAGCTTAGGACAGGGCCACCAAGAGACCCAGTACTTC. The encoded protein is CASSLGQGHQETQYF. V gene TRBV7-7 combines with J gene TRBJ2-5, with 8 nucleotides matching TRBD1. This CDR3 comprises 15 residues. In germline, CDR1 is SSHAT, CDR2 FNYEAQ (reference sequence). Variable domain in full (rest from reference TRBV7-7 and TRBJ2-5): GAGVSQSPRYKVTKRGQDVTLRCDPISSHATLYWYQQALGQGPEFLTYFNYEAQPDKSGLPSDRFSAERPEGSISTLTIQRTEQRDSAMYRCASSLGQGHQETQYFGPGTRLLVL.

This chain uses TRBV9 with TRBJ2-5; TRBD1 agrees at 8 bases. The germline V gene encodes CDR1 SGDLS and CDR2 YYNGEE. V shed 1 base and J 7 bases; nucleotides not matched to a gene: 6. The CDR3 extends over 14 amino acids. The DNA of the CDR3 is TGTGCCAGCAGCGTATCGGACAGGGATGGGACCCAGTACTTC. The encoded protein is CASSVSDRDGTQYF.

The genes are TRBV28 and TRBJ1-4; 8 bases line up with TRBD1. Losses at the gene ends were 3 bases for V and 5 bases for J; bases not matched to a gene: 5. Per the germline V gene, CDR1 is MDHEN and CDR2 is SYDVKM. CDR3 length equals 15 residues. The CDR3 DNA follows: TGTGCCAGCAGTTTCCCAGGACAGGGCAATGAAAAACTGTTTTTT. It codes for CASSFPGQGNEKLFF. Variable domain in full (rest from reference TRBV28 and TRBJ1-4): DVKVTQSSRYLVKRTGEKVFLECVQDMDHENMFWYRQDPGLGLRLIYFSYDVKMKEKGDIPEGYSVSREKKERFSLILESASTNQTSMYLCASSFPGQGNEKLFFGSGTQLSVL.

The V gene is TRBV23-1, the J gene TRBJ2-1; TRBD2 aligns across 11 bases. TRBV23-1 has ORF status, its function being uncertain. There are 19 residues in the CDR3. V lost 0 bases, J lost 7 bases, and 14 bases stayed unmatched. The CDR3 here is CASSQSGLAEAPFWNEQFF. The DNA of the CDR3 is TGCGCCAGCAGTCAATCGGGACTAGCGGAAGCCCCATTTTGGAATGAGCAGTTCTTC.

The chain combines TRBV7-2 with TRBJ2-1; 15 bases line up with TRBD2. The CDR3 runs to 16 residues. CDR1 SGHTA and CDR2 FQGNSA come from the germline V gene. Unmatched junction bases numbered 7, after V lost 5 bases and J lost 8 bases. CDR3 bases: TGTGCCAGCAGCCCGTGGACTAGCGGGAGGGCCCATGAGCAGTTCTTC. Translation: CASSPWTSGRAHEQFF.

The rearrangement links TRBV7-8 to TRBJ1-2; a possible D gene is TRBD1 (6 bases). The CDR3 is made up of 12 amino acids. Germline-derived CDR1 and CDR2 are SGHVS and FQNEAQ. Between the trimmed V and J ends, which lost 5 bases and 5 bases, there was a span of 9 bases. For the CDR3, the DNA is TGTGCCAGCAGCGAGGACAGTTATGGCTACACCTTC. This translates into CASSEDSYGYTF.

The chain is built from TRBV30 and TRBJ2-7, with 7 bases lining up with TRBD2. Germline CDR1 GTSNPN, CDR2 SVGIG (reference sequence). The V and J ends lost 2 bases and 6 bases, in that order; junction bases with no gene match: 7. There are 13 residues in the CDR3. The CDR3 region has the DNA TGTGCCTGGAGTTCTAGTGGCGGGAGCGAGCAGTACTTC. Translating gives CAWSSSGGSEQYF. Based on the CDR3 plus reference TRBV30 and TRBJ2-7, the full variable domain is SQTIHQWPATLVQPVGSPLSLECTVEGTSNPNLYWYRQAAGRGLQLLFYSVGIGQISSEVPQNLSASRPQDRQFILSSKKLLLSDSGFYLCAWSSSGGSEQYFGPGTRLTVT.

This CDR3 is CAISEGTDYEQYF. The DNA of the CDR3 is TGTGCCATCAGTGAGGGGACAGACTACGAGCAGTACTTC. The chain employs TRBV10-3 and TRBJ2-7, with 7 bases matching TRBD1. The junction had 1 base not matched to a gene; V was cut back by 2 bases and J by 3 bases. This CDR3 is built from 13 residues. Looked up from germline, CDR1 is ENHRY and CDR2 is SYGVKD.

This chain joins TRBV30 and TRBJ2-7; 12 bases map to TRBD2. Per the germline V gene, CDR1 is GTSNPN and CDR2 is SVGIG (reference sequence). The CDR3 has 16 amino acids. Losses at the gene ends were 2 bases for V and 3 bases for J; bases not matched to a gene: 8. The CDR3, as DNA: TGTGCCTGGAGTCCTCTGGGGACTAGCGGGTACTACGAGCAGTACTTC. Amino acid sequence: CAWSPLGTSGYYEQYF. Full variable domain (missing parts from reference TRBV30 and TRBJ2-7): SQTIHQWPATLVQPVGSPLSLECTVEGTSNPNLYWYRQAAGRGLQLLFYSVGIGQISSEVPQNLSASRPQDRQFILSSKKLLLSDSGFYLCAWSPLGTSGYYEQYFGPGTRLTVT.

This clone occurred once. The V call is TRBV29-1, the J call TRBJ2-3; no firm D call. The CDR3 sequence is 12 residues long. Trimming shortened V by 4 bases and J by 2 bases, and 7 bases separated the two germline ends. Per germline, CDR1 SQVTM and CDR2 ANQGSEA. CDR3 region: CSVAISTDTQYF. In DNA form, the CDR3 reads TGCAGCGTTGCTATTTCCACAGATACGCAGTATTTT.

This clone was observed a handful of times. This rearrangement joins TRBV7-2 to TRBJ1-1, with 7 bases matching TRBD1. J gave up 1 base and V 5 bases, and 7 bases lay outside the gene matches. CDR1 SGHTA and CDR2 FQGNSA come from the germline V gene. The CDR3 length is 15 residues. The CDR3 sequence: CASSPGDRRNTEAFF. The CDR3 nucleotides read TGTGCCAGCAGCCCAGGGGACAGAAGGAACACTGAAGCTTTCTTT.

The chain is built from TRBV29-1 and TRBJ2-5; 7 bases are shared with TRBD2. The J call may be in error: the DNA end matches TRBJ2-7 better. This CDR3 has 13 amino acids. Germline loops: CDR1 SQVTM, CDR2 ANQGSEA. For the CDR3, the DNA is TGCAGCGCGGGGACTAACCAGTTGGGCGAGCAGTACTTC. As protein: CSAGTNQLGEQYF.